Each of the 24 T cell receptor beta chains below was sequenced from the same sample in a study of blood T cell repertoires in COVID-19. Libraries were prepared by immunoSEQ multiplex PCR; TCRdb keeps only in-frame clonotypes and omits some of them. The profile shows a few hundred thousand clones, about 91% of them singletons. The specimen was peripheral blood. The source is an older woman with acute or convalescent COVID-19.

The chain carries TRBV3-1 (or the pseudogene TRBV3-2) and TRBJ1-1; possibly TRBD1 for D (6 bases). The CDR3 contains 19 residues. The germline CDR1 and CDR2 sequences are LGHDT and YNNKEL (reference sequence). Trimming took off 4 bases at V and 0 bases at J, with 24 bases between the two ends. The CDR3 protein is CASSPLRTAMAYMNTEAFF. CDR3 in DNA: TGTGCCAGCAGCCCCCTGCGGACAGCGATGGCTTACATGAACACTGAAGCTTTCTTT.

This chain links TRBV27 with TRBJ2-7; D possibly corresponds to TRBD1 (6 bases). Per germline, CDR1 MNHEY and CDR2 SMNVEV (reference sequence). The germline V and J ends were trimmed by 5 bases and 3 bases, with 17 bases remaining between them. This CDR3 region has 15 residues. CDR3 residues: CASSRNVQGVYEQYF. In DNA form, the CDR3 reads TGTGCCAGCAGTCGGAATGTACAGGGAGTCTACGAGCAGTACTTC.

The chain has TRBV7-2 and TRBJ1-2; 7 positions agree with TRBD1. Trimming at V came to 6 bases and at J to 0 bases, leaving 7 bases not matched to a gene. The CDR3 consists of 15 residues. Germline-derived CDR1 and CDR2 are SGHTA and FQGNSA. The DNA for the CDR3 is TGTGCCAGCAGGAAGGAGGGGGCCGCTAACTATGGCTACACCTTC. Translation: CASRKEGAANYGYTF.

V gene TRBV11-2 combines with J gene TRBJ2-7; the match to TRBD2 covers 7 bases. This CDR3 contains 17 residues. Germline CDR1 reads SGHAT; CDR2 reads FQNNGV. The trim removed 5 bases at V and 0 bases at J, leaving 13 bases unmatched. The CDR3 DNA reads TGTGCCAGCAGCCTAACCGGGAGGAACTTTTACTCCTACGAGCAGTACTTC. This translates into CASSLTGRNFYSYEQYF.

This clone was seen a handful of times. The rearrangement links TRBV5-6 to TRBJ1-5; D ambiguous. The CDR3 sequence is 17 residues long. With 0 bases removed from V and 0 bases from J, the gap between germline ends came to 13 bases. Germline values: CDR1 SGHDT, CDR2 YYEEEE. CDR3 nucleotide sequence: TGTGCCAGCAGCTTGGGGTACAGATTAGGTAGCAATCAGCCCCAGCATTTT. It specifies CASSLGYRLGSNQPQHF.

The chain uses TRBV2 and TRBJ2-3, with 14 bases lining up with TRBD2. This CDR3 spans 15 amino acids. CDR1 SNHLY and CDR2 FYNNEI come from the germline V gene. V was clipped by 6 bases and J by 2 bases; unmatched bases: 1. In DNA form, the CDR3 reads TGTGCCAGCAGGGGACTAGCGGGGGTCACAGATACGCAGTATTTT. Its translation: CASRGLAGVTDTQYF.

This clone came up a few times. The V call is TRBV6-5, the J call TRBJ1-5, with TRBD1 matching over 9 bases. Trimming removed 8 bases from V and 5 bases from J; junction bases left unmatched: 7. This CDR3 has 14 residues. CDR1 and CDR2 (germline): MNHEY, SVGAGI. CDR3 loop: CASFATGGHQPQHF. The CDR3 bases are TGTGCCAGCTTTGCTACAGGGGGCCATCAGCCCCAGCATTTT.

V is TRBV6-5 and J is TRBJ2-3; 8 bases fit TRBD2. Trimming removed 2 bases from V and 6 bases from J; junction bases left unmatched: 7. The CDR3 is made up of 15 amino acids. Germline V gene lookup returns CDR1 MNHEY and CDR2 SVGAGI. CDR3 amino acids: CASSYAIGGEDTQYF. The DNA of the CDR3 is TGTGCCAGCAGTTACGCTATCGGGGGGGAGGATACGCAGTATTTT.

This chain connects TRBV15 to TRBJ1-4; TRBD1 agrees at 7 bases. CDR3 length: 17 amino acids. In germline, CDR1 is LNHNV, CDR2 YYDKDF (reference sequence). V was pared by 5 bases and J by 1 base, with 10 bases of the junction left unmatched. The CDR3 DNA follows: TGTGCCACCAGCGGGCCAGGGGGATCTGGAACTAATGAAAAACTGTTTTTT. This encodes CATSGPGGSGTNEKLFF.

In its sample, this clone was seen a few times. The chain combines TRBV2 with TRBJ1-6; TRBD1 is a possible D gene (5 bases). This CDR3 is built from 13 residues. The germline V and J ends were trimmed by 6 bases and 7 bases, with 10 bases remaining between them. The germline CDR1 and CDR2 sequences are SNHLY and FYNNEI. The CDR3 region has the DNA TGTGCCAGCAGAGAAACAGGAAATTCACCCCTCCACTTT. Protein sequence: CASRETGNSPLHF.

The V gene is TRBV3-1 (or the pseudogene TRBV3-2), the J gene TRBJ1-5, with TRBD1 identical over 7 bases. Looked up from germline, CDR1 is LGHDT and CDR2 is YNNKEL (reference sequence). The CDR3 runs to 15 residues. V shed 5 bases and J 7 bases; nucleotides not matched to a gene: 11. The CDR3 loop is CASSSSGARGQPQHF. CDR3 sequence (DNA): TGTGCCAGCAGCTCGTCTGGTGCCAGGGGGCAGCCCCAGCATTTT.

The V gene is TRBV6-4, the J gene TRBJ1-5; D gene ambiguous. Germline-derived CDR1 and CDR2 are MRHNA and SNTAGT. The CDR3 has 13 residues. Trimming took off 3 bases at V and 5 bases at J, with 8 bases between the two ends. The CDR3 sequence: CASSENSYQPQHF. In DNA, the CDR3 is TGTGCCAGCAGTGAGAACAGTTATCAGCCCCAGCATTTT.

This chain joins TRBV6-2 or TRBV6-3 and TRBJ2-1; 11 bases agree with TRBD1. The V gene's germline CDR1 is MNHEY and CDR2 SVGEGT. The CDR3 runs to 14 residues. V shed 6 bases and J 8 bases; nucleotides not matched to a gene: 6. As DNA, the CDR3 is TGTGCCAGCAGCGGACAGGGGGCGGCCCATGAGCAGTTCTTC. The encoded protein is CASSGQGAAHEQFF.

V and J are TRBV29-1 and TRBJ2-1; D possibly corresponds to TRBD1 (7 bases). CDR3 size: 14 residues. Trimming cost V 0 bases and J 8 bases, with 14 bases left between them. Germline CDR1 and CDR2: SQVTM and ANQGSEA. The CDR3 DNA follows: TGCAGCGTTGAAGATGGGGGCAGGGGGGATGAGCAGTTCTTC. It yields the protein CSVEDGGRGDEQFF.

This chain links TRBV29-1 with TRBJ2-7; D is perhaps TRBD1 (6 bases). The V gene's germline CDR1 is SQVTM and CDR2 ANQGSEA. This CDR3 region has 11 residues. The V end lost 7 bases, the J end lost 6 bases, and 13 bases lay between the germline ends. The chain's CDR3 is CSGNSRGEQYF. The CDR3 DNA is TGCAGCGGTAACTCCAGGGGCGAGCAGTACTTC.

J is TRBJ2-3 and V is TRBV28, with D possibly being TRBD2 (7 bases). The CDR3 extends over 14 amino acids. Deletions cut 6 bases from V and 5 bases from J, with 15 bases between. The germline V gene encodes CDR1 MDHEN and CDR2 SYDVKM. The CDR3 region is CASSYQGTKDTQYF. The CDR3, as DNA: TGTGCCAGCAGCTATCAGGGGACTAAAGATACGCAGTATTTT.

This clone was seen a handful of times. The CDR3 DNA sequence: TGTGCCAGCAGCATACAACAGGGACGGGTGAACTATGGCTACACCTTC. Encoded protein: CASSIQQGRVNYGYTF. V is TRBV21-1 and J is TRBJ1-2; the D call in the table, TRBD1, was not verified against the DNA. TRBV21-1 is tagged as a pseudogene. This CDR3 contains 16 residues.

This chain joins TRBV7-6 and TRBJ2-7; 8 positions agree with TRBD1. Germline V gene data show CDR1 as SGHVS and CDR2 as FNYEAQ. V trimming: 6 bases; J trimming: 2 bases; junction bases outside the gene matches: 12. The CDR3 extends over 16 amino acids. The CDR3 DNA sequence: TGTGCCAGCAGTCGACAGGGGTCCGGTCTACCCTACGAGCAGTACTTC. Its protein product is CASSRQGSGLPYEQYF.

CDR3 sequence (DNA): TGCGCCAGCAGCTTGGGGACTAGCGGGGCTTACAATGAGCAGTTCTTC. Its translation: CASSLGTSGAYNEQFF. The chain recombines TRBV5-1 with TRBJ2-1; 12 bases match TRBD2. Per germline, CDR1 SGHRS and CDR2 YFSETQ. With V trimmed by 0 bases and J by 4 bases, 2 bases remained unmatched. CDR3 length: 16 residues. Full variable domain (missing parts from reference TRBV5-1 and TRBJ2-1): KAGVTQTPRYLIKTRGQQVTLSCSPISGHRSVSWYQQTPGQGLQFLFEYFSETQRNKGNFPGRFSGRQFSNSRSEMNVSTLELGDSALYLCASSLGTSGAYNEQFFGPGTRLTVL.

This clone was detected only once. CDR3 region: CASSLPGQGARGYTF. CDR3 coding DNA: TGTGCCAGCAGTTTGCCTGGACAGGGGGCCCGAGGCTACACCTTC. The V call is TRBV28, the J call TRBJ1-2; 11 positions match TRBD1. J gave up 8 bases and V 3 bases, and 8 bases lay outside the gene matches. The CDR3 is made up of 15 amino acids. CDR1 is MDHEN, CDR2 SYDVKM, per germline.

The CDR3, as DNA: TGTGCCAGCAGCCCCGGGGAGGGCAGTTTAGATGAAAAACTGTTTTTT. It specifies CASSPGEGSLDEKLFF. The V gene is TRBV4-2, the J gene TRBJ1-4, with D unresolved. CDR1 is LGHNA and CDR2 is YNFKEQ in the germline V gene. There are 16 residues in the CDR3. V was pared by 4 bases and J by 6 bases, with 18 bases between.

The chain joins TRBV29-1 to TRBJ2-1; possible D gene TRBD1, 5 bases. The V end lost 7 bases, the J end lost 9 bases, and 10 bases lay between the germline ends. Germline values: CDR1 SQVTM, CDR2 ANQGSEA. The CDR3 is 10 amino acids. In DNA form, the CDR3 reads TGCAGCGCGTCCAGGGCTGAGCAGTTCTTC. Translation gives CSASRAEQFF.

The chain has TRBV2 and TRBJ2-3; 7 bases align to TRBD1. The CDR3 is made up of 13 amino acids. The V gene's germline CDR1 is SNHLY and CDR2 FYNNEI. Losses at the gene ends were 7 bases for V and 13 bases for J; bases not matched to a gene: 14. CDR3 protein: CASTLYLGQDEYF. DNA for the CDR3: TGTGCCAGCACCTTATACCTAGGACAGGACGAGTATTTT.

The rearrangement joins TRBV19 to TRBJ1-5, with D tentatively TRBD1 (5 bases). Germline loops: CDR1 LNHDA, CDR2 SQIVND (reference sequence). The CDR3 has 13 amino acids. V lost 0 bases, J lost 6 bases, and 6 bases lay in between. In DNA, the CDR3 is TGTGCCAGTAGTATAGAGGGGCTTCAGCCCCAGCATTTT. This codes for CASSIEGLQPQHF.